This T cell receptor (beta chain) was obtained from a study of OX40 agonist ivuxolimab in advanced cancers. About the research overall: The mean age was approximately 60 years, ranging from about 23 to 79, with approximately 85% of participants male. Allowance was made for prior anti-PD-1, anti-PD-L1 or anti-CTLA-4 therapy, and roughly 40% had some. Study conclusions and caveats: Partial responders at 0.1-3.0 mg/kg had among the lowest clonal expansion.

Measured with immunoSEQ multiplex PCR; TCRdb has only the in-frame clones, and not every one. The sample contains around 60,000 clones, over 70% of which appear only once. This clone was counted once. What it binds is not known. The sample here was CD4+ or CD8+ T cells sorted from blood, taken in a trial of the OX40 agonist ivuxolimab. The receptor was isolated from an adult with an advanced solid tumor such as melanoma, head and neck, liver or kidney cancer.

CDR3 residues: CASSITAPNEKLFF. In nucleotides, the CDR3 is TGTGCCAGCAGCATCACCGCCCCTAATGAAAAACTGTTTTTT. The chain couples TRBV28 to TRBJ1-4; no reliable D call. Trimming shortened V by 6 bases and J by 3 bases, and 11 bases separated the two germline ends. Germline V gives CDR1 MDHEN, CDR2 SYDVKM. The CDR3 extends over 14 amino acids. The full variable domain, completed using reference TRBV28 and TRBJ1-4, is DVKVTQSSRYLVKRTGEKVFLECVQDMDHENMFWYRQDPGLGLRLIYFSYDVKMKEKGDIPEGYSVSREKKERFSLILESASTNQTSMYLCASSITAPNEKLFFGSGTQLSVL.